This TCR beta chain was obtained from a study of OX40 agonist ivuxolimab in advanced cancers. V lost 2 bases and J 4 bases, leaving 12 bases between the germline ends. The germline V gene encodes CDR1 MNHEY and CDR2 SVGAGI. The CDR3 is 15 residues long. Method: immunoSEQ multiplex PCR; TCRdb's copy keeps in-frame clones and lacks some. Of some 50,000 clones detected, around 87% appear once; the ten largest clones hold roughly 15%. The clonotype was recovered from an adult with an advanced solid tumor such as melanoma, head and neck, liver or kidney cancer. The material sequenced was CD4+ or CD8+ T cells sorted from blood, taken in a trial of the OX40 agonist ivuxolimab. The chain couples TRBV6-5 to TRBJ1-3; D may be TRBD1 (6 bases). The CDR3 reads CASSYGGRTGNTIYF. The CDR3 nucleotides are TGTGCCAGCAGTTACGGGGGGCGCACCGGAAACACCATATATTTT.